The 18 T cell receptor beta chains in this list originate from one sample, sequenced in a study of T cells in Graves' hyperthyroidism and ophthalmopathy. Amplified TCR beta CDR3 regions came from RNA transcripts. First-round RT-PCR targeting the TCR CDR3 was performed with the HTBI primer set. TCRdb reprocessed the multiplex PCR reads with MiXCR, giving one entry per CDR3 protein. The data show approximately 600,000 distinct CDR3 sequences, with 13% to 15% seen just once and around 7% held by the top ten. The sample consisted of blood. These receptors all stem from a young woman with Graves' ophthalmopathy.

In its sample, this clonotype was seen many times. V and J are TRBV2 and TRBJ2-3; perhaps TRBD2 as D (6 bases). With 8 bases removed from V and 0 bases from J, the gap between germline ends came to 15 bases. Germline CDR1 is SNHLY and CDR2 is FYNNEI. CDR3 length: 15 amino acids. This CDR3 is CASSPRAGSTDTQYF. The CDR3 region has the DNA TGTGCCAGCTCACCCAGGGCGGGGAGCACAGATACGCAGTATTTT. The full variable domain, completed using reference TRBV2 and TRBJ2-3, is EPEVTQTPSHQVTQMGQEVILRCVPISNHLYFYWYRQILGQKVEFLVSFYNNEISEKSEIFDDQFSVERPDGSNFTLKIRSTKLEDSAMYFCASSPRAGSTDTQYFGPGTRLTVL.

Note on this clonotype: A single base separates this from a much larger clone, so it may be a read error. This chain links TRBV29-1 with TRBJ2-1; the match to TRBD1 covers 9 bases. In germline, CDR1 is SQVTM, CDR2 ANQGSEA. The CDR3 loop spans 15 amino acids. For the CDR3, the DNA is TGCAGCGTTGGACAGGGGGAACTACTTGGGAATGGGCAGTTCTTC. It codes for CSVGQGELLGNGQFF.

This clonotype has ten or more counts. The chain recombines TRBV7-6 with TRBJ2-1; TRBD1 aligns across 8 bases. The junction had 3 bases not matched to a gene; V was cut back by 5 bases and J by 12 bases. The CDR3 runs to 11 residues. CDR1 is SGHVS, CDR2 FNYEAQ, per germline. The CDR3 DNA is TGTGCCAGCAGCCCCGGACAGGGGCAGTTCTTC. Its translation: CASSPGQGQFF.

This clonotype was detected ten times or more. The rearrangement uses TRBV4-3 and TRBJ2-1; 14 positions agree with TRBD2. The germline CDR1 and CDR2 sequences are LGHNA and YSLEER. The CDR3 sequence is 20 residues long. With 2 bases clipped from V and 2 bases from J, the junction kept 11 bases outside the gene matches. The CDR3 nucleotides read TGCGCCAGCAGCCAACGGACTAGCGGGAGGCCCCCTGGGGCCTACAATGAGCAGTTCTTC. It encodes CASSQRTSGRPPGAYNEQFF.

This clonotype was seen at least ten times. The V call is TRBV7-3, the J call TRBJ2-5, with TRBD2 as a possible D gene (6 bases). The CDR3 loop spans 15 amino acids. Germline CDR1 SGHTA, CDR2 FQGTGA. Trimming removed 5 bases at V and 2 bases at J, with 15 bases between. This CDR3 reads CASSRYGGEQETQYF. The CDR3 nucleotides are TGTGCCAGCAGCCGCTATGGCGGGGAACAAGAGACCCAGTACTTC.

The CDR3 DNA follows: TGTGCCAGCAGCCGACTAGCCATCAGCGGGGAGCTGTTTTTT. This encodes CASSRLAISGELFF. The chain has TRBV7-2 and TRBJ2-2; 7 bases fit TRBD2. J gave up 7 bases and V 5 bases, and 7 bases lay outside the gene matches. The germline V gene has CDR1 SGHTA and CDR2 FQGNSA. CDR3 length: 14 residues.

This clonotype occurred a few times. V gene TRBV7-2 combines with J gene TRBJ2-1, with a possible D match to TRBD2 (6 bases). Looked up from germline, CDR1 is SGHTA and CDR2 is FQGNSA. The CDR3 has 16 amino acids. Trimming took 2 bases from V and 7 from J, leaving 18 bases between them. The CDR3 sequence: CASSLSIGRGANEQFF. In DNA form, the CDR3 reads TGTGCCAGCAGCTTATCGATTGGACGCGGGGCAAATGAGCAGTTCTTC. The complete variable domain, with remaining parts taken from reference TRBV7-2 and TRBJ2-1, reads GAGVSQSPSNKVTEKGKDVELRCDPISGHTALYWYRQSLGQGLEFLIYFQGNSAPDKSGLPSDRFSAERTGGSVSTLTIQRTQQEDSAVYLCASSLSIGRGANEQFFGPGTRLTVL.

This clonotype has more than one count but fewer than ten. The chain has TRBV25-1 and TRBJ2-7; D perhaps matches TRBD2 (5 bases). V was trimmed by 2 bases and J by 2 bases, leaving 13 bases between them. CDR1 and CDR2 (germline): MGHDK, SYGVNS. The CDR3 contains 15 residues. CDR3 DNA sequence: TGTGCCAGCAGTGAAAGTCGGACTGCTACCTACGAGCAGTACTTC. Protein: CASSESRTATYEQYF.

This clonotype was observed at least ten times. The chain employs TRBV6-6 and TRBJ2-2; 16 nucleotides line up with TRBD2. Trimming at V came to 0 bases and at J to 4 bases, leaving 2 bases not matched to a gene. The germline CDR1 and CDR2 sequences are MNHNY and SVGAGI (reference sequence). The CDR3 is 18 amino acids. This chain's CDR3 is CASSYSGLAGGITGELFF. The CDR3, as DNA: TGTGCCAGCAGTTACTCGGGACTAGCGGGAGGGATCACCGGGGAGCTGTTTTTT.

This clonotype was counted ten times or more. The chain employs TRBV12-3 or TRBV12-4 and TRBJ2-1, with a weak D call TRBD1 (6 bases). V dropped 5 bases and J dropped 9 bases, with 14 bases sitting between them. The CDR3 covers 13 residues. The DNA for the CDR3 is TGTGCCAGCAGTCCCTCCCAGGGGACTGAGCAGTTCTTC. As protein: CASSPSQGTEQFF.

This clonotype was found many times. The CDR3 sequence: CSASRASFGNEQFF. CDR3 nucleotides: TGCAGTGCTAGCCGGGCTAGCTTCGGCAATGAGCAGTTCTTC. The rearrangement uses TRBV20-1 and TRBJ2-1, with a tentative D call TRBD2 (5 bases). V gave up 3 bases and J gave up 6 bases, with 15 bases separating them. This CDR3 contains 14 residues. CDR1 DFQATT and CDR2 SNEGSKA come from the germline V gene (reference sequence).

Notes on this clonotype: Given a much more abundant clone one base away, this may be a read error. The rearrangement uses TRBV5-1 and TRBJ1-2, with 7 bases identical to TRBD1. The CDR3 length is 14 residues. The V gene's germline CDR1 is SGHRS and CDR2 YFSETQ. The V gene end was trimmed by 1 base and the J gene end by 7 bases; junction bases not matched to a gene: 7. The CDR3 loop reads CASSLYGDSCGYTF. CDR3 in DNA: TGCGCCAGCAGCTTGTATGGGGACAGCTGTGGCTACACCTTC.

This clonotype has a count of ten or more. The CDR3 DNA is TGTGCCAGCAGTCCGTATGAGGGAGTTAACTACGAGCAGTACTTC. Residues: CASSPYEGVNYEQYF. The genes are TRBV28 and TRBJ2-7, with D tentatively TRBD2 (5 bases). Germline V gene data show CDR1 as MDHEN and CDR2 as SYDVKM. The CDR3 consists of 15 residues. With 5 bases removed from V and 3 bases from J, the gap between germline ends came to 17 bases.

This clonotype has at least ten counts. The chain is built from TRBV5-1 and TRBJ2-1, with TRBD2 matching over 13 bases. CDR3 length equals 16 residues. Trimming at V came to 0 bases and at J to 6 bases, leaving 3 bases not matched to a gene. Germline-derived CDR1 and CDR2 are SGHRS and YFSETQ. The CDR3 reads CASSLGGLAGANEQFF. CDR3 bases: TGCGCCAGCAGCTTGGGCGGACTAGCGGGAGCCAATGAGCAGTTCTTC.

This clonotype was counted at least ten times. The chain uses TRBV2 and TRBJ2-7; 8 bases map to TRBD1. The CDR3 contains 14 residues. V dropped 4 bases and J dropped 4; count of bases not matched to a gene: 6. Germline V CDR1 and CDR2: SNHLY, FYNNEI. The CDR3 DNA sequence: TGTGCCAGCAGTGGGCAGGGGGCGCGGTACGAGCAGTACTTC. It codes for CASSGQGARYEQYF.

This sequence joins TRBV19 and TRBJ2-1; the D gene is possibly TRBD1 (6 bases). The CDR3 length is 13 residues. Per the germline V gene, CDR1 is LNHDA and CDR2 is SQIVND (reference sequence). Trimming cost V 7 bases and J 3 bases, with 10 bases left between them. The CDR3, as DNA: TGTGCCAGTACCACAGGGAACTACAATGAGCAGTTCTTC. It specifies CASTTGNYNEQFF.

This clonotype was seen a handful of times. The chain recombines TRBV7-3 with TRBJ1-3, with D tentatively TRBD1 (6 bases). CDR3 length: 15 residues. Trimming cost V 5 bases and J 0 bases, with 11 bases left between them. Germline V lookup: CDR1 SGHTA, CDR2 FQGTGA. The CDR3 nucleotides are TGTGCCAGCAGCCAACAGGGAGGCTCTGGAAACACCATATATTTT. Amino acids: CASSQQGGSGNTIYF.

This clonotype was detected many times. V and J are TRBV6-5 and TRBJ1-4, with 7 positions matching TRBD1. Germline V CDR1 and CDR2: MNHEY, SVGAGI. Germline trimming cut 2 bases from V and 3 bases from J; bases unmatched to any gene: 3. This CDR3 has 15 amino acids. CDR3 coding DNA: TGTGCCAGCAGTTACCGGGACAGCCCTAATGAAAAACTGTTTTTT. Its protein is CASSYRDSPNEKLFF.